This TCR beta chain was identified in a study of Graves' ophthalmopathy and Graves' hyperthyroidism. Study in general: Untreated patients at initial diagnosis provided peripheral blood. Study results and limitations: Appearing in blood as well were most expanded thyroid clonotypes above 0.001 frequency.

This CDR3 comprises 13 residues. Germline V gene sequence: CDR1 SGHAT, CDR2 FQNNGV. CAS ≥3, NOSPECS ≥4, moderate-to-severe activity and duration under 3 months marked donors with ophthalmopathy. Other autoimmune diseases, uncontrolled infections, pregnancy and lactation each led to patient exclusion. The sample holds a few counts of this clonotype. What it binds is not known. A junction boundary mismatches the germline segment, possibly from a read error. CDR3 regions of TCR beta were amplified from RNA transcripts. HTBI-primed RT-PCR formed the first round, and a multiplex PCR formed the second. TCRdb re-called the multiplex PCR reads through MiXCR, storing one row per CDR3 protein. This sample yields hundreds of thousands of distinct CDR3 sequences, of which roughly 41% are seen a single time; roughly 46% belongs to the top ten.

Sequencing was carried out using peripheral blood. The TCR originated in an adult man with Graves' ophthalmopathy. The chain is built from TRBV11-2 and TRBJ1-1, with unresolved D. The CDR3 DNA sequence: TGCGCCAGCAGCCATCCAAAGAACACTGAAGCTTTCTTT. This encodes CASSHPKNTEAFF.